This TCR beta chain was identified in a study of T-cell memory formation after mild COVID-19. TCR alpha and TCR beta cDNA libraries carrying sample barcodes and UMIs came from 5'RACE with constant-segment primers. TCRdb analysed the 5' RACE reads with MiXCR anew, one entry per CDR3 protein. The sample yields roughly 480,000 distinct CDR3 sequences, approximately 25% seen once. Germline loops: CDR1 GTSNPN, CDR2 SVGIG (reference sequence). The ends were cut back, 8 bases at V and 0 bases at J, with 14 bases in the middle. This CDR3 has 15 amino acids. The sequencing input was PBMCs or a T cell subset sorted from them (not recorded which). The receptor comes from an adult woman who had mild COVID-19 (a few samples of this study predate the infection). Cell type and time point are not known. The chain joins TRBV30 to TRBJ2-6; weak D call: TRBD1 (6 bases). The CDR3 nucleotides read TGTGCCGGCAGGGGTCTCCCCTCTGGGGCCAACGTCCTGACTTTC. Protein sequence: CAGRGLPSGANVLTF.